This is a list of T cell receptor beta chains from one sample in a study of shared clonotypes between healthy human individuals. Repertoires were generated with immunoSEQ multiplex PCR, while TCRdb's copy carries only in-frame clones and drops some. The table shows around 1.1 million clones, with about 72% occurring only once. Sequenced material: memory CD4+ T cells from PBMCs. These receptor sequences come from a man between 18 and 35 years old in good health. Some clones in this sample may be carry-over from other donors' samples. CDR3s include the opening cysteine and the closing phenylalanine or tryptophan. D genes are given only for firm matches. Not all rows give a size; the values are once, few, many and, for expanded clones, a class.

D gene	V gene	J gene	CDR3 length	clone size	CDR3 DNA	CDR3 protein
-	TRBV30	TRBJ2-7	15	-	TGTGCCTGGAGTGACTGGACTGCCGGAAACTACGAGCAGTACTTC	CAWSDWTAGNYEQYF
TRBD1	TRBV2	TRBJ2-5	13	-	TGTGCCAGCAGTGGGGACAGGGCAGAGACCCAGTACTTC	CASSGDRAETQYF
-	TRBV18	TRBJ2-7	15	-	TGTGCCAGCTCCGGCGGGACGGTGAGAGCCTACGAGCAGTACTTC	CASSGGTVRAYEQYF
TRBD1	TRBV30	TRBJ2-7	15	few	TGTGCCTTCACCTCCGGGACAGGGGGTTTCTACGAGCAGTACTTC	CAFTSGTGGFYEQYF
-	TRBV27	TRBJ2-1	14	once	TGTGCCAGCACCCGAAAGGATCCTCGGGATGAGCAGTTCTTC	CASTRKDPRDEQFF
-	TRBV18	TRBJ2-3	14	-	TGTGCCAGCTCACCGGGATGGGGCACAGATACGCAGTATTTT	CASSPGWGTDTQYF
-	TRBV5-5	TRBJ1-4	14	-	TGTGCCAGCAGCTTGCCCGGGCCTAATGAAAAACTGTTTTTT	CASSLPGPNEKLFF
-	TRBV18	TRBJ2-5	15	few	TGTGCCAGCTCCTCCCGCAAGCCCCTGAGAGAGACCCAGTACTTC	CASSSRKPLRETQYF
-	TRBV13	TRBJ2-2	13	-	TGTGCCAGCAGCGCGACTCGGCGCGGGGAGCTGTTTTTT	CASSATRRGELFF
-	TRBV5-1	TRBJ1-1	14	-	TGCGCCAGCAGCTTGGGGGTGAGGACAGTTGAAGCTTTCTTT	CASSLGVRTVEAFF
-	TRBV18	TRBJ2-1	13	once	TGTGCCAGCTCACCACCGTCATCTAATGAGCAGTTCTTC	CASSPPSSNEQFF
-	TRBV11-3	TRBJ2-1	14	-	TGTGCCAGCAGCCCTGGAGCCTTTTTCAATGAGCAGTTCTTC	CASSPGAFFNEQFF
-	TRBV5-6	TRBJ2-3	15	-	TGTGCCAGCATCCGGAGACAGTCTTACACAGATACGCAGTATTTT	CASIRRQSYTDTQYF
-	TRBV11-3	TRBJ2-1	12	-	TGTGCCAGCAGCGCAGGGACGACTGAGCAGTTCTTC	CASSAGTTEQFF
-	TRBV13	TRBJ2-3	14	-	TGTGCCAGCAGCTTGGACTCAAACACAGATACGCAGTATTTT	CASSLDSNTDTQYF
-	TRBV5-8	TRBJ1-1	12	-	TGTGCCAGCAGCCCAGAGCCACCTGAAGCTTTCTTT	CASSPEPPEAFF
TRBD1	TRBV7-2	TRBJ2-5	14	-	TGTGCCAGCAGCCCGGGACAGGCGCAAGAGACCCAGTACTTC	CASSPGQAQETQYF
-	TRBV2	TRBJ1-4	13	-	TGTGCCAGCAGCTATGAGAACGGATTGGGGCCGGCTTTT	CASSYENGLGPAF
TRBD1	TRBV2	TRBJ1-1	14	-	TGTGCCAGCAGAGAACGGGACAGGGTCACTGAAGCTTTCTTT	CASRERDRVTEAFF
-	TRBV19	TRBJ1-5	11	-	TGTGCCAGTAGTATAGGCGGGCCCCAGCATTTT	CASSIGGPQHF
TRBD1	TRBV27	TRBJ1-5	14	-	TGTGCCAGCAGTCGACAGGGCCCAGGACAGCCCCAGCATTTT	CASSRQGPGQPQHF
TRBD1	TRBV30	TRBJ2-5	11	-	TGTGCCTGGAGTGTGGGACAGTTCCCAAACTTC	CAWSVGQFPNF
TRBD1	TRBV6-1	TRBJ2-2	15	-	TGTGCCAGCACTTCCAGGACAGGGAGTCTCGGGGAGCTGTTTTTT	CASTSRTGSLGELFF
TRBD2	TRBV29-1	TRBJ2-5	14	-	TGCAGCGCCCCTTGGGGACTAGTCCAAGAGACCCAGTACTTC	CSAPWGLVQETQYF
TRBD2	TRBV28	TRBJ2-2	18	-	TGTGCCAGCAGCCTTAGACAGGGACTAGCGGGAGTAACCGGGGAGCTGTTTTTT	CASSLRQGLAGVTGELFF
-	TRBV7-9	TRBJ2-3	14	-	TGTGCCAGCAGCCCCGGGAGTGGCCCAGATACGCAGTATTTT	CASSPGSGPDTQYF